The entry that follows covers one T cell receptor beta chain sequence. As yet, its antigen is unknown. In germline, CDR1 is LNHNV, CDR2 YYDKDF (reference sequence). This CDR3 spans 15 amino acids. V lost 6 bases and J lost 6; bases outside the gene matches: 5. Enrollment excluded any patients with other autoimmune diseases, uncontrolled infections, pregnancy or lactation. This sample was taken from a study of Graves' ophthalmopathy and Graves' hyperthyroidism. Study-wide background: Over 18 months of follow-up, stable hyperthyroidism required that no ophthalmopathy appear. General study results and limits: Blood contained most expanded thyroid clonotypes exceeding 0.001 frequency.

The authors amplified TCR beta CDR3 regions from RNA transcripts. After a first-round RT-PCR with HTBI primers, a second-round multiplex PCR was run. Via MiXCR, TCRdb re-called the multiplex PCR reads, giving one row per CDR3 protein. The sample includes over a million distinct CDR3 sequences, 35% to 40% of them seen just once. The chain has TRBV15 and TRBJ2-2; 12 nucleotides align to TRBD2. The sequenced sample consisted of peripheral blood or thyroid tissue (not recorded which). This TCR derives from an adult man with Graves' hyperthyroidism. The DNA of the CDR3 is TGTGCCACCAGAGACCCTAGCGGGAGGGCCGGGGAGCTGTTTTTT. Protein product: CATRDPSGRAGELFF.